The 23 T cell receptor beta chains listed next were all sequenced from one sample in a study of shared clonotypes between healthy human individuals. Assay: immunoSEQ multiplex PCR; the TCRdb copy retains only in-frame clones and omits some. The sample yields around 2.5 million clones, roughly 93% seen once. Source material: naive CD4+ T cells from PBMCs. Specified subset: CD45RA+ positively selected. Every receptor here comes from a man aged 18 to 30 in good health. Some clones in this sample may be carry-over from other donors' samples.

This sequence joins TRBV11-3 and TRBJ2-2, with 14 bases that match TRBD2. Germline CDR1 and CDR2: SGHNT and YENEEA. CDR3 length: 18 amino acids. Trimming at V came to 0 bases and at J to 6 bases, leaving 6 bases not matched to a gene. The CDR3 loop is CASSLDLGLAGVPGELFF. The CDR3 bases are TGTGCCAGCAGCTTAGATCTGGGACTAGCGGGAGTTCCCGGGGAGCTGTTTTTT.

V is TRBV7-2 and J is TRBJ2-5; 9 bases agree with TRBD2. The CDR3 loop spans 15 amino acids. J gave up 2 bases and V 3 bases, and 4 bases lay outside the gene matches. From germline, CDR1 is SGHTA and CDR2 FQGNSA. CDR3 sequence reads: CASSFRAGGQETQYF. DNA of the CDR3: TGTGCCAGCAGCTTTCGAGCGGGGGGACAAGAGACCCAGTACTTC.

The V and J genes are TRBV11-1 and TRBJ2-3, with a possible D match to TRBD1 (6 bases). Germline V lookup: CDR1 SGHAT, CDR2 FQDESV (reference sequence). CDR3 length equals 14 residues. V lost 5 bases and J 6 bases, leaving 15 bases between the germline ends. The CDR3 loop reads CASSRLRGGDTQYF. The DNA for the CDR3 is TGTGCCAGCAGCCGACTCAGGGGTGGGGATACGCAGTATTTT.

The chain recombines TRBV29-1 with TRBJ2-3; 7 positions agree with TRBD2. The CDR3 contains 15 residues. Losses at the gene ends were 5 bases for V and 0 bases for J; bases not matched to a gene: 8. CDR1 and CDR2 from the germline V gene are SQVTM and ANQGSEA. CDR3 DNA: TGCAGCGTTAAGAGGCTAGCGGCTAGCACAGATACGCAGTATTTT. Protein: CSVKRLAASTDTQYF.

The chain couples TRBV11-3 to TRBJ2-3; 7 bases agree with TRBD2. The CDR3 runs 14 residues. Trimming cost V 4 bases and J 4 bases; bases outside gene matches: 5. Germline V gene sequence: CDR1 SGHNT, CDR2 YENEEA. The CDR3 loop reads CASSSSGAPDTQYF. CDR3 sequence (DNA): TGTGCCAGCAGCTCCAGCGGGGCTCCAGATACGCAGTATTTT.

This clone was observed a few times. The rearrangement links TRBV7-2 to TRBJ1-5; D call uncertain. CDR3 length equals 12 residues. V was clipped by 5 bases and J by 8 bases, with 10 bases between them. The germline CDR1 and CDR2 sequences are SGHTA and FQGNSA. CDR3 bases: TGTGCCAGCAGCGTCACAGTGGAGCCCCAGCATTTT. Translating it yields CASSVTVEPQHF. Using reference TRBV7-2 and TRBJ1-5 for the parts outside the CDR3, the full variable domain is GAGVSQSPSNKVTEKGKDVELRCDPISGHTALYWYRQSLGQGLEFLIYFQGNSAPDKSGLPSDRFSAERTGGSVSTLTIQRTQQEDSAVYLCASSVTVEPQHFGDGTRLSIL.

The chain employs TRBV7-9 and TRBJ1-5; the D is unclear. Trimming cost V 0 bases and J 4 bases, with 13 bases left between them. The germline CDR1 and CDR2 sequences are SEHNR and FQNEAQ (reference sequence). This CDR3 has 16 residues. CDR3 bases: TGTGCCAGCAGCTTAGCTTCCGGGTTTGGGAATCAGCCCCAGCATTTT. Its translation is CASSLASGFGNQPQHF.

The chain links TRBV2 to TRBJ2-2, with D unresolved. V lost 4 bases, J lost 1 base, and 7 bases lay in between. The CDR3 runs to 14 residues. Germline values: CDR1 SNHLY, CDR2 FYNNEI. CDR3 DNA: TGTGCCAGCAGTGCGTGGCGGAACACCGGGGAGCTGTTTTTT. Translating it yields CASSAWRNTGELFF. Together with reference TRBV2 and TRBJ2-2, the CDR3 gives the full variable domain: EPEVTQTPSHQVTQMGQEVILRCVPISNHLYFYWYRQILGQKVEFLVSFYNNEISEKSEIFDDQFSVERPDGSNFTLKIRSTKLEDSAMYFCASSAWRNTGELFFGEGSRLTVL.

The gene calls are TRBV2 and TRBJ1-2, with TRBD1 identical over 9 bases. The CDR3 spans 15 residues. J gave up 7 bases and V 5 bases, and 11 bases lay outside the gene matches. Germline-derived CDR1 and CDR2 are SNHLY and FYNNEI. The CDR3 nucleotides read TGTGCCAGCAGTACCCAACCGGGACAGGGACTTGGCTACACCTTC. Its protein is CASSTQPGQGLGYTF.

This rearrangement joins TRBV28 to TRBJ2-2, with TRBD2 as a possible D gene (5 bases). The CDR3 has 14 amino acids. The germline CDR1 and CDR2 sequences are MDHEN and SYDVKM. V lost 3 bases and J 4 bases, leaving 9 bases between the germline ends. CDR3 DNA: TGTGCCAGCAGTTTCTATGAGGGCACCGGGGAGCTGTTTTTT. Translating gives CASSFYEGTGELFF.

V usage is TRBV28 and J usage is TRBJ1-2, with 7 positions matching TRBD1. Germline values: CDR1 MDHEN, CDR2 SYDVKM. The CDR3 length is 15 residues. With 6 bases clipped from V and 3 bases from J, the junction kept 10 bases outside the gene matches. The CDR3 spells CASSKLTDRDYGYTF. The CDR3, as DNA: TGTGCCAGCAGCAAACTTACAGACAGGGACTATGGCTACACCTTC.

The rearrangement joins TRBV29-1 to TRBJ2-4; D not resolved. Germline V CDR1 and CDR2: SQVTM, ANQGSEA. CDR3 length equals 15 residues. Trimming stripped 3 bases from V and 7 bases from J, with 19 bases between. CDR3 sequence reads: CSVDTPALGTNIQYF. CDR3 DNA: TGCAGCGTTGACACTCCAGCCCTTGGTACCAACATTCAGTACTTC.

The V call is TRBV28, the J call TRBJ2-2; 7 bases line up with TRBD1. Germline V gene lookup returns CDR1 MDHEN and CDR2 SYDVKM. There are 16 residues in the CDR3. With 2 bases clipped from V and 4 bases from J, the junction kept 7 bases outside the gene matches. The DNA of the CDR3 is TGTGCCAGCAGTTTAATGACAGGGTCGGTCACCGGGGAGCTGTTTTTT. As protein: CASSLMTGSVTGELFF.

About this clone itself: This CDR3 is also generated by other DNA sequences in the sample. This chain connects TRBV18 to TRBJ2-5; the match to TRBD2 covers 7 bases. This CDR3 is 14 amino acids long. Germline loops: CDR1 KGHSH, CDR2 LQKENI. The V gene end was trimmed by 0 bases and the J gene end by 5 bases; junction bases not matched to a gene: 3. The CDR3 here is CASSPPGGSETQYF. The CDR3 DNA follows: TGTGCCAGCTCACCACCGGGGGGGAGTGAGACCCAGTACTTC. The whole variable domain, filled in from reference TRBV18 and TRBJ2-5, reads NAGVMQNPRHLVRRRGQEARLRCSPMKGHSHVYWYRQLPEEGLKFMVYLQKENIIDESGMPKERFSAEFPKEGPSILRIQQVVRGDSAAYFCASSPPGGSETQYFGPGTRLLVL.

The rearrangement uses TRBV7-2 and TRBJ1-5; the D is unclear. This CDR3 is built from 15 residues. The ends were cut back, 1 base at V and 3 bases at J, with 10 bases in the middle. Germline-derived CDR1 and CDR2 are SGHTA and FQGNSA. As DNA, the CDR3 is TGTGCCAGCAGCTTAGTAAGGGAAGTCAATCAGCCCCAGCATTTT. It encodes CASSLVREVNQPQHF.

The chain uses TRBV2 and TRBJ1-5; D is unclear. V was pared by 5 bases and J by 5 bases, with 13 bases between. Per germline, CDR1 SNHLY and CDR2 FYNNEI. This CDR3 spans 14 amino acids. This CDR3 reads CASSWSGGDQPQHF. The DNA of the CDR3 is TGTGCCAGCAGTTGGTCAGGAGGAGATCAGCCCCAGCATTTT.

The chain is built from TRBV5-4 and TRBJ2-2; no clear D gene. The CDR3 contains 16 residues. Germline CDR1 SGHNT, CDR2 YYREEE (reference sequence). V lost 1 base and J 0 bases, leaving 10 bases between the germline ends. CDR3 in amino acids: CASSLKAAPNTGELFF. CDR3 in DNA: TGTGCCAGCAGCTTGAAGGCGGCCCCGAACACCGGGGAGCTGTTTTTT.

The table lists this clone with a count of one. The chain recombines TRBV6-6 with TRBJ1-6, with TRBD1 matching 7 bases. V trimming: 7 bases; J trimming: 7 bases; junction bases outside the gene matches: 10. The CDR3 spans 15 residues. Germline V gives CDR1 MNHNY, CDR2 SVGAGI (reference sequence). CDR3 DNA: TGTGCCAGCACCCAGAGGCAGGGGGGAAATTCACCCCTCCACTTT. It encodes CASTQRQGGNSPLHF.

The genes are TRBV5-6 and TRBJ1-2; D perhaps matches TRBD1 (6 bases). Germline lookup yields CDR1 SGHDT and CDR2 YYEEEE. With 4 bases removed from V and 0 bases from J, the gap between germline ends came to 10 bases. The CDR3 length is 14 residues. Here the CDR3 reads CASSPRTANYGYTF. The CDR3 DNA follows: TGTGCCAGCAGCCCGAGGACAGCTAACTATGGCTACACCTTC.

This chain connects TRBV10-3 to TRBJ2-7; D gene ambiguous. Trimming took off 6 bases at V and 2 bases at J, with 5 bases between the two ends. Germline CDR1 and CDR2: ENHRY and SYGVKD. The CDR3 is made up of 11 amino acids. The CDR3 DNA reads TGTGCCATCAGGGGAACCTACGAGCAGTACTTC. It codes for CAIRGTYEQYF.

The V and J genes are TRBV5-1 and TRBJ2-1; D gene uncertain. CDR3 length: 14 amino acids. Per the germline V gene, CDR1 is SGHRS and CDR2 is YFSETQ. The V end was cut by 1 base, the J end by 5 bases, with 10 bases between. CDR3 coding DNA: TGCGCCAGCAGCTTGTTAGGCTTTGACAATGAGCAGTTCTTC. It is translated as CASSLLGFDNEQFF. Together with reference TRBV5-1 and TRBJ2-1, the CDR3 gives the full variable domain: KAGVTQTPRYLIKTRGQQVTLSCSPISGHRSVSWYQQTPGQGLQFLFEYFSETQRNKGNFPGRFSGRQFSNSRSEMNVSTLELGDSALYLCASSLLGFDNEQFFGPGTRLTVL.

The rearrangement links TRBV6-1 to TRBJ2-7; 7 nucleotides match TRBD1. Germline V gene lookup returns CDR1 MNHNS and CDR2 SASEGT. The CDR3 loop spans 14 amino acids. Unmatched junction bases numbered 8, after V lost 6 bases and J lost 3 bases. CDR3 region: CASRLGQLNYEQYF. The CDR3 nucleotides read TGTGCCAGCAGATTGGGACAGCTTAACTACGAGCAGTACTTC.

The rearrangement uses TRBV5-1 and TRBJ2-3; D uncertain. The ends were cut back, 2 bases at V and 4 bases at J, with 8 bases in the middle. Germline-derived CDR1 and CDR2 are SGHRS and YFSETQ. This CDR3 has 13 amino acids. Here the CDR3 reads CASSFGVPDTQYF. CDR3 nucleotides: TGCGCCAGCAGCTTCGGAGTCCCAGATACGCAGTATTTT.